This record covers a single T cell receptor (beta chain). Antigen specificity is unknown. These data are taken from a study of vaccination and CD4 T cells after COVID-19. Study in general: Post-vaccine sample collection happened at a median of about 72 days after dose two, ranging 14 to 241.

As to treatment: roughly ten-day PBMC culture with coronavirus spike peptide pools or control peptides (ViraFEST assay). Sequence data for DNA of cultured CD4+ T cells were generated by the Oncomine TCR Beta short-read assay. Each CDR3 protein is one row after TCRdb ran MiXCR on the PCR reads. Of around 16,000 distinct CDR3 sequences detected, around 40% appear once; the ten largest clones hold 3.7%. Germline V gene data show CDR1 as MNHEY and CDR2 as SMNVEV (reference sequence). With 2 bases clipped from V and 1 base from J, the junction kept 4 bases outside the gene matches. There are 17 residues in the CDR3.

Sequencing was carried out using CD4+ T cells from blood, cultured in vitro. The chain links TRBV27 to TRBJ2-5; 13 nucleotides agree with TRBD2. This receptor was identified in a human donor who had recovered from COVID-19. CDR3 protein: CASSLRWTSGSQETQYF. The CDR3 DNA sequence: TGTGCCAGCAGTTTACGATGGACTAGCGGGAGCCAAGAGACCCAGTACTTC.